A single sample gave rise to the 24 T cell receptor beta chains below, sequenced in a study of T cell repertoires in cytomegalovirus infection (dated by TCRdb to between 2018 and 2020). The run used an Illumina HiSeq 1500. TCRdb handled the public reads itself, with Q25 trimming in fastp and clone calling in MiXCR, and kept productive beta chains. Here each entry gathers all rows of one CDR3 protein and keeps the most common genes and DNA. Across this sample there are 510,000 or so distinct CDR3 sequences, with around 27% seen only once. Of the sample, around 14% falls within the top ten clones. Specimen: PBMCs. Source of these receptors: a human donor in good health (CMV status not recorded). Some clones in this sample may be carry-over from other donors' samples.

The chain employs TRBV2 and TRBJ1-5; tentatively, D is TRBD1 (5 bases). Deletions cut 6 bases from V and 2 bases from J, with 11 bases between. The germline V gene encodes CDR1 SNHLY and CDR2 FYNNEI. The CDR3 covers 14 residues. The CDR3 DNA is TGTGCCAGCAGAGGTGTGGGGGGCAATCAGCCCCAGCATTTT. Translated: CASRGVGGNQPQHF.

This clonotype was counted a few times. V is TRBV28 and J is TRBJ2-5, with 12 bases aligning to TRBD2. The germline V gene has CDR1 MDHEN and CDR2 SYDVKM. CDR3 size: 16 residues. With V trimmed by 0 bases and J by 4 bases, 3 bases remained unmatched. The CDR3 loop reads CASSLWTSGSSETQYF. The CDR3 DNA sequence: TGTGCCAGCAGTTTATGGACTAGCGGGAGTTCAGAGACCCAGTACTTC.

V is TRBV28 and J is TRBJ1-6; D is perhaps TRBD1 (6 bases). The ends were cut back, 8 bases at V and 9 bases at J, with 20 bases in the middle. Germline CDR1 MDHEN, CDR2 SYDVKM. The CDR3 loop spans 15 amino acids. The CDR3 reads CASSWDKGWGSPLHF. For the CDR3, the DNA is TGTGCCAGCTCCTGGGACAAGGGGTGGGGTTCACCCCTCCACTTT.

In this sample, this clonotype turned up a few times. The rearrangement links TRBV7-2 to TRBJ1-1; 11 bases are shared with TRBD1. The CDR3 length is 14 residues. In germline, CDR1 is SGHTA, CDR2 FQGNSA. Unmatched junction bases numbered 8, after V lost 7 bases and J lost 7 bases. CDR3 region: CASNPGQGADEAFF. The CDR3 DNA reads as TGTGCCAGCAACCCCGGACAGGGGGCTGATGAAGCTTTCTTT.

The CDR3 DNA reads as TGTGCCAGCAGCCAAGGGACTAGCGGGAATAATGAGCAGTTCTTC. It codes for CASSQGTSGNNEQFF. This chain links TRBV3-1 with TRBJ2-1; 12 nucleotides align to TRBD2. The CDR3 spans 15 residues. J gave up 7 bases and V 1 base, and 2 bases lay outside the gene matches. Looked up from germline, CDR1 is LGHDT and CDR2 is YNNKEL (reference sequence).

The chain combines TRBV20-1 with TRBJ2-5, with D maybe TRBD2 (7 bases). V shed 1 base and J shed 5 bases, with 14 bases lying between them. Germline V lookup: CDR1 DFQATT, CDR2 SNEGSKA (reference sequence). The CDR3 extends over 14 amino acids. Here the CDR3 reads CSARVWGGLETQYF. CDR3 in DNA: TGCAGTGCTAGAGTTTGGGGGGGCCTGGAGACCCAGTACTTC.

This clonotype was detected a few times. The chain employs TRBV4-3 and TRBJ2-1; perhaps TRBD2 as D (6 bases). CDR1 is LGHNA, CDR2 YSLEER, per germline. Trimming stripped 0 bases from V and 8 bases from J, with 17 bases between. This CDR3 region has 16 residues. CDR3 amino acids: CASSQDWGRASDEQFF. In nucleotides, the CDR3 is TGCGCCAGCAGCCAAGATTGGGGCAGGGCTAGCGATGAGCAGTTCTTC.

Ten or more counts support this clonotype. The chain recombines TRBV7-2 with TRBJ1-5; D remains ambiguous. The germline CDR1 and CDR2 sequences are SGHTA and FQGNSA. The CDR3 contains 13 residues. Trimming removed 5 bases from V and 9 bases from J, with 14 bases in between. The CDR3, as DNA: TGTGCCAGCAGCCTCCGCGTGGATGGGCCCCAGCATTTT. It encodes CASSLRVDGPQHF.

This clonotype has a handful of counts. The chain joins TRBV29-1 to TRBJ2-7; D is unresolved. This CDR3 is 11 amino acids long. The germline V gene encodes CDR1 SQVTM and CDR2 ANQGSEA. The V gene lost 6 bases and the J gene lost 3 bases, with 9 bases spanning the gap. The CDR3: CSVTELYEQYF. CDR3 DNA sequence: TGCAGCGTCACGGAGCTCTACGAGCAGTACTTC.

This chain links TRBV28 with TRBJ1-5, with no clear D. The germline V and J ends were trimmed by 3 bases and 4 bases, with 13 bases remaining between them. This CDR3 contains 15 residues. From germline, CDR1 is MDHEN and CDR2 SYDVKM. The CDR3 nucleotides are TGTGCCAGCAGTTTCGAGGAGGGAAAGAATCAGCCCCAGCATTTT. Amino acid sequence: CASSFEEGKNQPQHF.

This clonotype was counted ten times or more. The chain employs TRBV12-3 or TRBV12-4 and TRBJ1-1; no definite D call. CDR3 length: 14 residues. V was pared by 2 bases and J by 1 base, with 8 bases between. The DNA for the CDR3 is TGTGCCAGCAGTTTACTCCACGGGAACACTGAAGCTTTCTTT. Its translation is CASSLLHGNTEAFF.

The chain couples TRBV9 to TRBJ1-2, with unresolved D. The CDR3 runs 13 residues. Per the germline V gene, CDR1 is SGDLS and CDR2 is YYNGEE. V lost 0 bases and J lost 6, with 9 bases in between. CDR3 in amino acids: CASSVAIRDGYTF. CDR3 in DNA: TGTGCCAGCAGCGTAGCTATCCGGGATGGCTACACCTTC. The variable domain in full, completed from reference TRBV9 and TRBJ1-2, reads DSGVTQTPKHLITATGQRVTLRCSPRSGDLSVYWYQQSLDQGLQFLIQYYNGEERAKGNILERFSAQQFPDLHSELNLSSLELGDSALYFCASSVAIRDGYTFGSGTRLTVV.

This chain uses TRBV27 with TRBJ2-2, with TRBD2 matching 8 bases. Germline CDR1 reads MNHEY; CDR2 reads SMNVEV (reference sequence). V lost 5 bases to trimming and J lost 7 bases; unmatched junction nucleotides: 12. This CDR3 region has 16 residues. The CDR3 protein is CASSPLGGAGVGELFF. Written as DNA, the CDR3 is TGTGCCAGCAGTCCCCTAGGGGGAGCGGGGGTCGGGGAGCTGTTTTTT.

V is TRBV25-1 and J is TRBJ1-1, with D perhaps matching TRBD1 (5 bases). CDR1 and CDR2 from the germline V gene are MGHDK and SYGVNS. The CDR3 contains 15 residues. The V end lost 3 bases, the J end lost 0 bases, and 11 bases lay between the germline ends. The CDR3 DNA reads as TGTGCCAGCAGTGAGAATGACAGTATGAACACTGAAGCTTTCTTT. This encodes CASSENDSMNTEAFF. Full variable domain (remainder filled in from reference TRBV25-1 and TRBJ1-1): EADIYQTPRYLVIGTGKKITLECSQTMGHDKMYWYQQDPGMELHLIHYSYGVNSTEKGDLSSESTVSRIRTEHFPLTLESARPSHTSQYLCASSENDSMNTEAFFGQGTRLTVV.

This clonotype was observed a few times. V usage is TRBV6-1 and J usage is TRBJ1-2; 8 bases are shared with TRBD1. J was trimmed by 7 bases and V by 3 bases; bases with no gene match: 16. This CDR3 region has 17 residues. Germline CDR1 reads MNHNS; CDR2 reads SASEGT. In DNA form, the CDR3 reads TGTGCCAGCAGTGACATTGTCAGGGGGCGCGGGGAATCTGGCTACACCTTC. Protein: CASSDIVRGRGESGYTF.

The chain couples TRBV29-1 to TRBJ2-7; 12 nucleotides line up with TRBD2. The V segment lost 5 bases and the J segment 0 bases; nucleotides outside the gene matches: 8. This CDR3 spans 16 amino acids. Germline V lookup: CDR1 SQVTM, CDR2 ANQGSEA. The CDR3 spells CSVTGLAGGSSYEQYV. CDR3 in DNA: TGCAGCGTTACGGGACTAGCGGGCGGTAGCTCCTACGAGCAGTACGTC.

J is TRBJ2-5 and V is TRBV15; 10 bases are shared with TRBD2. The CDR3 runs to 18 residues. V was pared by 1 base and J by 6 bases, with 14 bases of the junction left unmatched. Germline V gene lookup returns CDR1 LNHNV and CDR2 YYDKDF (reference sequence). Written as DNA, the CDR3 is TGTGCCACCAGCAGAGGCGGGAGCGAGCGGGAGGGCCGCAAGACCCAGTACTTC. Translated, it gives CATSRGGSEREGRKTQYF.

The sample holds a few counts of this clonotype. V and J are TRBV7-2 and TRBJ1-1, with D maybe TRBD1 (6 bases). In germline, CDR1 is SGHTA, CDR2 FQGNSA. This CDR3 is built from 14 residues. The germline V and J ends were trimmed by 5 bases and 4 bases, with 14 bases remaining between them. CDR3 region: CASSQNPTGTEAFF. Written as DNA, the CDR3 is TGTGCCAGCAGCCAAAACCCGACAGGCACTGAAGCTTTCTTT.

This sequence joins TRBV30 and TRBJ2-5; no clear D gene. The V and J ends lost 5 bases and 0 bases respectively, with 10 bases between them. Looked up from germline, CDR1 is GTSNPN and CDR2 is SVGIG (reference sequence). The CDR3 has 13 amino acids. The CDR3 nucleotides are TGTGCCTGGGGATTAGGGTACCAAGAGACCCAGTACTTC. It codes for CAWGLGYQETQYF.

The chain uses TRBV19 and TRBJ2-3, with D hard to call. The CDR3 consists of 16 residues. CDR1 is LNHDA, CDR2 SQIVND, per germline (reference sequence). The V end lost 3 bases, the J end lost 0 bases, and 13 bases lay between the germline ends. CDR3 sequence (DNA): TGTGCCAGTAGTATGGGCGGTTCCAGTAGCACAGATACGCAGTATTTT. Translating it yields CASSMGGSSSTDTQYF. The entire variable domain, with the rest obtained from reference TRBV19 and TRBJ2-3, is as follows: DGGITQSPKYLFRKEGQNVTLSCEQNLNHDAMYWYRQDPGQGLRLIYYSQIVNDFQKGDIAEGYSVSREKKESFPLTVTSAQKNPTAFYLCASSMGGSSSTDTQYFGPGTRLTVL.

The gene calls are TRBV30 and TRBJ2-3; no definite D call. CDR3 length: 15 amino acids. V lost 1 base and J lost 5, with 16 bases in between. The V gene's germline CDR1 is GTSNPN and CDR2 SVGIG (reference sequence). DNA for the CDR3: TGTGCCTGGAGTGCCCTCCTAGGAGTGGTAGATACGCAGTATTTT. Protein product: CAWSALLGVVDTQYF.

The rearrangement uses TRBV9 and TRBJ1-5; D gene uncertain. V shed 4 bases and J shed 9 bases, with 17 bases lying between them. Germline V gene sequence: CDR1 SGDLS, CDR2 YYNGEE. The CDR3 is 14 residues long. This CDR3 is CASSSGRAHGPQHF. CDR3 bases: TGTGCCAGCAGCTCTGGACGGGCCCACGGGCCCCAGCATTTT. Combining the CDR3 with reference TRBV9 and TRBJ1-5 gives the whole variable domain DSGVTQTPKHLITATGQRVTLRCSPRSGDLSVYWYQQSLDQGLQFLIQYYNGEERAKGNILERFSAQQFPDLHSELNLSSLELGDSALYFCASSSGRAHGPQHFGDGTRLSIL.

Turning to this clonotype: Just one base apart from a much larger clone, this may be a read error. The rearrangement uses TRBV7-9 and TRBJ2-1; the match to TRBD2 covers 9 bases. The CDR3 length is 14 residues. Trimming at V came to 3 bases and at J to 8 bases, leaving 5 bases not matched to a gene. Germline-derived CDR1 and CDR2 are SEHNR and FQNEAQ (reference sequence). The CDR3 nucleotides are TGTGCCAGCAGCTTTAGCGGGAGATTGGATGAGCAGTTCTTC. Amino acids: CASSFSGRLDEQFF.

For this clonotype: The junction and the germline gene differ at one end; a read error may be behind it. This chain links TRBV28 with TRBJ2-2; 8 bases are a match to TRBD1. The germline gives CDR1 MDHEN, CDR2 SYDVKM. The CDR3 length is 15 residues. The CDR3 DNA reads as TGTGCCAGCACTTTATCAGGGGGCATCACCGGGGAGCTGTTTTTT. Amino acid sequence: CASTLSGGITGELFF.